These T cell receptor beta chains were read from a single sample in a study of T-cell memory formation after mild COVID-19. TCRdb processed the 5' RACE reads anew with MiXCR; each CDR3 protein has one entry. The sample includes a few hundred thousand distinct CDR3 sequences, over 9% of them seen just once. The source material was PBMCs or a T cell subset sorted from them (not recorded which). The source of these receptors is a man between 18 and 29 years old who had mild COVID-19 (a few samples of this study predate the infection). Cell type and time point are not known. Both conserved end residues are part of each CDR3. The D gene is left open where the match is weak. A row's size may be missing; if present it is once, few, many or a size class.

clone_size d_call j_call v_call cdr3_aa cdr3_nt
. TRBD1 TRBJ2-3 TRBV5-1 CASSARQGESDTQYF TGCGCCAGCAGCGCCCGACAGGGGGAATCAGATACGCAGTATTTT
few . TRBJ1-1 TRBV18 CASSPFPGGETEAFF TGTGCCAGCTCACCGTTCCCGGGGGGGGAAACTGAAGCTTTCTTT
many . TRBJ2-1 TRBV7-6 CASSTSQGSEQFF TGTGCCAGCAGCACCTCCCAGGGGAGTGAGCAGTTCTTC
few . TRBJ2-5 TRBV9 CASSVDSGVETQYF TGTGCCAGCAGCGTTGATTCAGGGGTGGAGACCCAGTACTTC
. . TRBJ2-1 TRBV6-6 CATEGNEQFF TGTGCCACCGAGGGGAATGAGCAGTTCTTC
few . TRBJ1-4 TRBV20-1 CSARDGERATNEKLFF TGCAGTGCTAGAGACGGGGAGCGGGCAACTAATGAAAAACTGTTTTTT
many TRBD2 TRBJ2-3 TRBV20-1 CSSHSGVDTQYF TGCAGTTCACATAGCGGGGTGGATACGCAGTATTTT
. . TRBJ2-3 TRBV10-3 CAIRGSRRSDTQYF TGTGCCATCCGGGGGAGCCGGCGGTCAGATACGCAGTATTTT
. . TRBJ1-6 TRBV7-2 CASSPPVGGLNSPLHF TGTGCCAGCAGCCCACCCGTTGGAGGTCTTAATTCACCCCTCCACTTT
few . TRBJ1-2 TRBV27 CASSLRGAFGYTF TGTGCCAGCAGTCTCCGGGGGGCGTTTGGCTACACCTTC
few TRBD2 TRBJ2-5 TRBV11-2 CASSLVPSGGWQETQYF TGTGCCAGCAGCTTAGTCCCTAGCGGGGGGTGGCAAGAGACCCAGTACTTC
few . TRBJ1-2 TRBV4-1 CASSHQREYGYTF TGCGCCAGCAGCCACCAAAGGGAATATGGCTACACCTTC
. TRBD2 TRBJ2-7 TRBV7-2 CASSLAPTSGYEQYF TGTGCCAGCAGCTTAGCCCCGACTAGCGGCTACGAGCAGTACTTC
. TRBD2 TRBJ2-3 TRBV4-3 CASSLGTSGSDTQYF TGCGCCAGCAGCCTCGGGACTAGCGGATCGGATACGCAGTATTTT
few . TRBJ2-3 TRBV7-9 CASSRVGGSTDTQYF TGTGCCAGCAGCCGCGTAGGGGGTAGCACAGATACGCAGTATTTT
. . TRBJ2-3 TRBV5-1 CASSLASTADTQYF TGCGCCAGCAGCTTGGCGAGTACCGCAGATACGCAGTATTTT
many . TRBJ2-7 TRBV20-1 CSARDSSYEQYF TGCAGTGCTAGGGACAGCTCCTACGAGCAGTACTTC
. TRBD1 TRBJ2-4 TRBV5-1 CASSPGTGLAKNIQYF TGCGCCAGCAGCCCCGGGACAGGGTTAGCCAAAAACATTCAGTACTTC
few . TRBJ2-7 TRBV18 CASSHSGQYF TGTGCCAGCTCACACTCCGGCCAGTACTTC
many . TRBJ2-6 TRBV7-3 CASTTHWAARFNVLTF TGTGCCAGCACCACCCACTGGGCAGCGAGGTTTAACGTCCTGACTTTC
few . TRBJ1-6 TRBV4-1 CASSQLGTENNSPLHF TGCGCCAGCAGCCAACTAGGGACGGAGAATAATTCACCCCTCCACTTT
few TRBD1 TRBJ2-7 TRBV5-8 CASNRDRAYYEQYF TGTGCCAGCAACCGGGACAGGGCGTACTACGAGCAGTACTTC
. . TRBJ2-1 TRBV12-3/TRBV12-4 CASSFRGAVGEQFF TGTGCCAGCAGTTTTCGGGGGGCTGTTGGTGAGCAGTTCTTC
few . TRBJ1-1 TRBV6-7 CASRDSGNTEAFF TGTGCCAGCAGAGACTCGGGGAACACTGAAGCTTTCTTT
few TRBD1 TRBJ1-5 TRBV20-1 CSSQGGSGPQHF TGCAGTTCCCAGGGGGGGAGTGGGCCCCAGCATTTT
. . TRBJ2-5 TRBV20-1 CSANDNQETQYF TGCAGTGCTAACGACAATCAAGAGACCCAGTACTTC
. . TRBJ2-3 TRBV20-1 CSARGRFYGTRLTDTQYF TGCAGTGCTAGAGGGAGATTTTACGGGACTCGACTCACAGATACGCAGTATTTT
. . TRBJ1-6 TRBV7-8 CASSLGGDSPLHF TGTGCCAGCAGCCTCGGCGGTGATTCACCCCTCCACTTT
many . TRBJ1-1 TRBV27 CASSFKETTEAFF TGTGCCAGCAGTTTTAAAGAGACCACTGAAGCTTTCTTT
. . TRBJ2-3 TRBV24-1 CATRRRDTQYF TGTGCCACCCGCCGACGGGATACGCAGTATTTT
many . TRBJ1-3 TRBV4-1 CASSQESGNTIYF TGCGCCAGCAGCCAGGAATCTGGAAACACCATATATTTT
. . TRBJ1-1 TRBV6-5 CASSPFAETEAFF TGTGCCAGCAGCCCCTTTGCGGAAACTGAAGCTTTCTTT
few TRBD2 TRBJ2-1 TRBV20-1 CSASSGGVIDEQFF TGCAGTGCTAGTAGCGGGGGGGTCATAGATGAGCAGTTCTTC
. . TRBJ2-1 TRBV5-1 CASSPRTVKNEQFF TGCGCCAGCAGCCCCAGGACAGTGAAGAATGAGCAGTTCTTC
. . TRBJ1-5 TRBV6-2/TRBV6-3 CASSYWESNQPQHF TGTGCCAGCAGTTACTGGGAGAGCAATCAGCCCCAGCATTTT
. . TRBJ2-6 TRBV7-2 CASSLGTVSGANVLTF TGTGCCAGCAGCTTAGGAACCGTCTCTGGGGCCAACGTCCTGACTTTC
few . TRBJ1-1 TRBV7-9 CASNPSGMNTEAFF TGTGCCAGCAACCCATCGGGTATGAACACTGAAGCTTTCTTT
few TRBD1 TRBJ1-2 TRBV3-1 CASSQVAAGGAGGYTF TGTGCCAGCAGCCAAGTCGCGGCAGGGGGCGCCGGGGGCTACACCTTC
few . TRBJ2-5 TRBV5-5 CASSLVSETQYF TGTGCCAGCAGCTTGGTATCGGAGACCCAGTACTTC
few . TRBJ2-2 TRBV24-1 CATSLQTGELFF TGTGCCACCAGTCTCCAGACCGGGGAGCTGTTTTTT
many . TRBJ1-1 TRBV7-2 CASSLMGNTEAFF TGTGCCAGCAGCTTAATGGGGAACACTGAAGCTTTCTTT
. TRBD1 TRBJ2-2 TRBV7-9 CASSDNRGANTGELFF TGTGCCAGCAGCGACAACAGGGGCGCGAACACCGGGGAGCTGTTTTTT
few . TRBJ2-7 TRBV5-1 CASSLEWSPDDHPPPTTTYEQYF TGCGCCAGCAGCTTGGAGTGGTCACCAGACGACCACCCTCCCCCTACGACTACCTACGAGCAGTACTTC
few TRBD2 TRBJ2-3 TRBV12-3/TRBV12-4 CASSVSGGSTDTQYF TGTGCCAGCAGTGTCTCGGGGGGGAGCACAGATACGCAGTATTTT
. . TRBJ2-3 TRBV7-9 CASSYDVTTDTQYF TGTGCCAGCAGCTACGACGTCACCACAGATACGCAGTATTTT
many TRBD1 TRBJ2-6 TRBV6-2/TRBV6-3 CASSRSRDRWTGANVLTF TGTGCCAGCAGTCGTAGCCGGGACAGGTGGACTGGGGCCAACGTCCTGACTTTC
many . TRBJ1-1 TRBV12-3/TRBV12-4 CASSLRVLNTEAFF TGTGCCAGCAGTTTAAGGGTCTTGAACACTGAAGCTTTCTTT
. TRBD1 TRBJ1-6 TRBV4-3 CASSQEKAGGDSPLHF TGCGCCAGCAGCCAAGAAAAGGCAGGGGGGGATTCACCCCTCCACTTT
. . TRBJ1-6 TRBV6-5 CASSSEYRLPPLHF TGTGCCAGCAGCTCCGAGTACCGGCTACCGCCCCTCCACTTT
few . TRBJ1-1 TRBV5-1 CASSLQGLDTEAFF TGCGCCAGCAGCTTACAGGGACTCGACACTGAAGCTTTCTTT